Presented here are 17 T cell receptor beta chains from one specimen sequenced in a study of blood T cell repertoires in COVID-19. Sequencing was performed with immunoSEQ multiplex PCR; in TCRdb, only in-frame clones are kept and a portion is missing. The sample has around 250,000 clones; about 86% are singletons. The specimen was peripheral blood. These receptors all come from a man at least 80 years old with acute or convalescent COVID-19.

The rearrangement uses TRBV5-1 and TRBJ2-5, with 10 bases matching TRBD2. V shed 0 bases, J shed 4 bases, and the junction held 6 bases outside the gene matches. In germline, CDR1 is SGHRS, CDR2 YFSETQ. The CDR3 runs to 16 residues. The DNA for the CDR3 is TGCGCCAGCAGCTTGGCCCCAGCGGGAGGGGGAGAGACCCAGTACTTC. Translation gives CASSLAPAGGGETQYF.

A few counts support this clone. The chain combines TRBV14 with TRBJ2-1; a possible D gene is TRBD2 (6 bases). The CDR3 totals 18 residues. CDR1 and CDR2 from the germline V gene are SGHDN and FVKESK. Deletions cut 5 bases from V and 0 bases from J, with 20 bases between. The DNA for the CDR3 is TGTGCCAGCAGCGTACTAACCGGGCGGGGCAGCTCCTACAATGAGCAGTTCTTC. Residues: CASSVLTGRGSSYNEQFF. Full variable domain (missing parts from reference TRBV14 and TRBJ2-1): EAGVTQFPSHSVIEKGQTVTLRCDPISGHDNLYWYRRVMGKEIKFLLHFVKESKQDESGMPNNRFLAERTGGTYSTLKVQPAELEDSGVYFCASSVLTGRGSSYNEQFFGPGTRLTVL.

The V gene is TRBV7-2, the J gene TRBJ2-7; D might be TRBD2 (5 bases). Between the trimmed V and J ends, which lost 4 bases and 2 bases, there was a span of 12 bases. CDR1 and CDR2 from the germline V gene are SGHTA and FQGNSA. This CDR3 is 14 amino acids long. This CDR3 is CASSSLGFAYEQYF. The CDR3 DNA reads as TGTGCCAGCAGCTCACTAGGGTTCGCCTACGAGCAGTACTTC.

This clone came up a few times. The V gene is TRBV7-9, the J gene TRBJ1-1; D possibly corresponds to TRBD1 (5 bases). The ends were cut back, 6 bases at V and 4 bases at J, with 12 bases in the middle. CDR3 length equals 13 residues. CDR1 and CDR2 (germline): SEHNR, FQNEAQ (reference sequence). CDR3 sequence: CASRRDSPTEAFF. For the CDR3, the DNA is TGTGCCAGCAGACGAGACAGTCCCACTGAAGCTTTCTTT.

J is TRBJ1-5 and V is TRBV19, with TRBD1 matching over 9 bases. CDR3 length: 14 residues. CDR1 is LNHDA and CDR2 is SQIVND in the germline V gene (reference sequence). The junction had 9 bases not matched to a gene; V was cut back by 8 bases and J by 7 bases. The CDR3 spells CASSTGGDRQPQHF. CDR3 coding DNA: TGTGCCAGTTCGACAGGGGGGGATAGACAGCCCCAGCATTTT.

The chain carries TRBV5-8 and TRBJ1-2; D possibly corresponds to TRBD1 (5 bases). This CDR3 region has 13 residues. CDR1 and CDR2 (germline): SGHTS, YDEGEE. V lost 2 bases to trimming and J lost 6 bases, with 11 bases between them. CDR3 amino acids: CASSFLVGHGYTF. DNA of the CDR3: TGTGCCAGCAGCTTCCTGGTGGGGCATGGCTACACCTTC.

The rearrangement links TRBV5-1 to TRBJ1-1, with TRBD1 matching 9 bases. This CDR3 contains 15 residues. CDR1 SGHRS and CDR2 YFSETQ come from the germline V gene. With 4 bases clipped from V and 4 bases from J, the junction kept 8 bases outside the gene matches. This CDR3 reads CASSGTTGGVTEAFF. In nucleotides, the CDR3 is TGCGCCAGCAGCGGGACCACAGGGGGCGTCACTGAAGCTTTCTTT.

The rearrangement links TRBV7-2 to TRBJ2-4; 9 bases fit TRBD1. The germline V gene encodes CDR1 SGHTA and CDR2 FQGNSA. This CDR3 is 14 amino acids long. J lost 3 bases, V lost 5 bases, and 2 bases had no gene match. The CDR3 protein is CASSTTGGKNIQYF. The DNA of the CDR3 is TGTGCCAGCAGCACGACAGGGGGCAAAAACATTCAGTACTTC. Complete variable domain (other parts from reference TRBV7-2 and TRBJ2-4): GAGVSQSPSNKVTEKGKDVELRCDPISGHTALYWYRQSLGQGLEFLIYFQGNSAPDKSGLPSDRFSAERTGGSVSTLTIQRTQQEDSAVYLCASSTTGGKNIQYFGAGTRLSVL.

CDR3 sequence: CASSATSGRQETQYF. CDR3 bases: TGTGCCAGCTCAGCGACTAGCGGCCGCCAAGAGACCCAGTACTTC. V usage is TRBV18 and J usage is TRBJ2-5, with 9 nucleotides matching TRBD2. CDR3 length equals 15 residues. J lost 1 base, V lost 5 bases, and 5 bases had no gene match. Germline V gives CDR1 KGHSH, CDR2 LQKENI.

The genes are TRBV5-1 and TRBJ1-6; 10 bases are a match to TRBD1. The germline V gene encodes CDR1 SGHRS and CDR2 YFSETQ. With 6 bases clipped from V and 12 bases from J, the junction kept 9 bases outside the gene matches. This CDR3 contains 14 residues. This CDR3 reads CASTTGGSMGPLHF. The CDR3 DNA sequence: TGCGCCAGCACGACAGGGGGCTCAATGGGACCCCTCCACTTT.

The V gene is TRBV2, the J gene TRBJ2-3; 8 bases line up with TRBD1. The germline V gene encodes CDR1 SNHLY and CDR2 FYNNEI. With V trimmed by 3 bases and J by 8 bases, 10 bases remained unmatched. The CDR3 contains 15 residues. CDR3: CASSDQIQGVGTQYF. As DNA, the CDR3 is TGTGCCAGCAGTGACCAAATACAGGGGGTCGGTACGCAGTATTTT. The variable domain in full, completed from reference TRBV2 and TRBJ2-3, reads EPEVTQTPSHQVTQMGQEVILRCVPISNHLYFYWYRQILGQKVEFLVSFYNNEISEKSEIFDDQFSVERPDGSNFTLKIRSTKLEDSAMYFCASSDQIQGVGTQYFGPGTRLTVL.

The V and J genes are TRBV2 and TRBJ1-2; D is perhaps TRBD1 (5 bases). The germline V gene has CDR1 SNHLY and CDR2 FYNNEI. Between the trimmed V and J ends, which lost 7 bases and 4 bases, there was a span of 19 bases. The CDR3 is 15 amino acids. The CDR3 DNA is TGTGCCAGCACCTCCTCCGGGGGACGTCGCTATGGCTACACCTTC. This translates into CASTSSGGRRYGYTF.

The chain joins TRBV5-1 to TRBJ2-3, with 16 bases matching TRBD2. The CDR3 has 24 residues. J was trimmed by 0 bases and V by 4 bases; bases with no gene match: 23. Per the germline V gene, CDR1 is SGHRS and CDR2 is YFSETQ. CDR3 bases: TGCGCCAGCAGCACCCTGCCGGGACTAGCGGGAGGGCCCTCGGGGTTATGGAGCACAGATACGCAGTATTTT. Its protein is CASSTLPGLAGGPSGLWSTDTQYF.

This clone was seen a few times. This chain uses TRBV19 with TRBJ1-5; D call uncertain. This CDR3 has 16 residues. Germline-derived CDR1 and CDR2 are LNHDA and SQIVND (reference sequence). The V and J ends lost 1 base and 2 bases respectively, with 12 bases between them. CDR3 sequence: CASSIGGRSGNQPQHF. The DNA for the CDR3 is TGTGCCAGTAGTATAGGAGGGAGAAGTGGCAATCAGCCCCAGCATTTT.

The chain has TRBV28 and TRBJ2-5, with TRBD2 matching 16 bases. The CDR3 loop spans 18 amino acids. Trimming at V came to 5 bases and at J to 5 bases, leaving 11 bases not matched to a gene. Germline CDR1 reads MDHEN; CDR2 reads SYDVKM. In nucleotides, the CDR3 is TGTGCCAGCAGTGCCCCCGGGACTAGCGGGAGGGCCGGTGAGACCCAGTACTTC. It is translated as CASSAPGTSGRAGETQYF. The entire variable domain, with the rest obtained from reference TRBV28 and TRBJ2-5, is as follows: DVKVTQSSRYLVKRTGEKVFLECVQDMDHENMFWYRQDPGLGLRLIYFSYDVKMKEKGDIPEGYSVSREKKERFSLILESASTNQTSMYLCASSAPGTSGRAGETQYFGPGTRLLVL.

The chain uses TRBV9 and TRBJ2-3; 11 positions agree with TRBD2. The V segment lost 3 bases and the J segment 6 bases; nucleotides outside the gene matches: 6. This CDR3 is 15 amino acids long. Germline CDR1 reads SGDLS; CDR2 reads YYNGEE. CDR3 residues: CASSGTSGSWDTQYF. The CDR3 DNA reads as TGTGCCAGCAGCGGAACTAGCGGGAGCTGGGATACGCAGTATTTT.

DNA of the CDR3: TGTGCCAGCAGCGGAGACGGGGGGCGCACTGAAGCTTTCTTT. Translated, it gives CASSGDGGRTEAFF. This rearrangement joins TRBV9 to TRBJ1-1, with D possibly TRBD1 on 6 matching bases. The CDR3 totals 14 residues. Germline V lookup: CDR1 SGDLS, CDR2 YYNGEE. Deletions cut 3 bases from V and 4 bases from J, with 13 bases between. The variable domain in full, with the rest retrieved from reference TRBV9 and TRBJ1-1, is DSGVTQTPKHLITATGQRVTLRCSPRSGDLSVYWYQQSLDQGLQFLIQYYNGEERAKGNILERFSAQQFPDLHSELNLSSLELGDSALYFCASSGDGGRTEAFFGQGTRLTVV.